The 7 T cell receptor beta chains given below trace back to one sample, sequenced in a study of shared clonotypes between healthy human individuals. Naive-designated CD8 cells lacked CD45RO, were positively enriched for CCR7, and omitted terminally differentiated effector memory CD45RA+ cells. Libraries were prepared by immunoSEQ multiplex PCR; TCRdb keeps only in-frame clonotypes and omits some of them. Of approximately 2,000,000 clones in the sample, roughly 93% were seen once. Specimen: naive CD8+ T cells from PBMCs. The receptors stem from a man younger than 35 in good health. Some clones in this sample may be carry-over from other donors' samples.

V is TRBV7-2 and J is TRBJ2-3, with 7 bases matching TRBD2. CDR3 length: 16 amino acids. J lost 4 bases, V lost 4 bases, and 11 bases had no gene match. The germline gives CDR1 SGHTA, CDR2 FQGNSA. As DNA, the CDR3 is TGTGCCAGCAGCTCACTAGCGCGGATCTTAGCAGATACGCAGTATTTT. Protein: CASSSLARILADTQYF. The full variable domain, in which reference TRBV7-2 and TRBJ2-3 provide the parts outside the CDR3, is GAGVSQSPSNKVTEKGKDVELRCDPISGHTALYWYRQSLGQGLEFLIYFQGNSAPDKSGLPSDRFSAERTGGSVSTLTIQRTQQEDSAVYLCASSSLARILADTQYFGPGTRLTVL.

This rearrangement joins TRBV11-3 to TRBJ1-1; no definite D call. The V end was cut by 1 base, the J end by 1 base, with 10 bases between. Germline V gene data show CDR1 as SGHNT and CDR2 as YENEEA. The CDR3 loop spans 15 amino acids. In DNA, the CDR3 is TGTGCCAGCAGCTTAGGGTCGCAGGAGAACACTGAAGCTTTCTTT. Translating it yields CASSLGSQENTEAFF.

The genes are TRBV7-3 and TRBJ2-2; 9 positions agree with TRBD2. The trim removed 7 bases at V and 0 bases at J, leaving 12 bases unmatched. Germline CDR1 reads SGHTA; CDR2 reads FQGTGA. The CDR3 runs to 18 residues. The DNA for the CDR3 is TGTGCCAGCAAACCCCGGAGGCTAGCGGGACCGAACACCGGGGAGCTGTTTTTT. It specifies CASKPRRLAGPNTGELFF.

This sequence joins TRBV29-1 and TRBJ1-2, with D perhaps matching TRBD1 (5 bases). Per germline, CDR1 SQVTM and CDR2 ANQGSEA. The CDR3 is 14 amino acids. The V end was cut by 6 bases, the J end by 6 bases, with 20 bases between. The CDR3 nucleotides are TGCAGCGTGGTGGGGGGGTCGAGCCCGAATGGCTACACCTTC. Its translation: CSVVGGSSPNGYTF.

The rearrangement uses TRBV29-1 and TRBJ1-1; D not certain. Germline values: CDR1 SQVTM, CDR2 ANQGSEA. The CDR3 runs to 11 residues. Trimming cost V 7 bases and J 1 base, with 7 bases left between them. In nucleotides, the CDR3 is TGCAGCGCCACGACGAACACTGAAGCTTTCTTT. Encoded protein: CSATTNTEAFF.

This chain's CDR3 is CASSYLDPYEQYF. For the CDR3, the DNA is TGTGCCAGCAGTTACCTTGACCCCTACGAGCAGTACTTC. V and J are TRBV6-6 and TRBJ2-7; no firm D call. V lost 2 bases and J 2 bases, leaving 7 bases between the germline ends. Germline-derived CDR1 and CDR2 are MNHNY and SVGAGI (reference sequence). This CDR3 comprises 13 residues.

The chain couples TRBV11-2 to TRBJ1-2, with D possibly TRBD1 on 6 matching bases. CDR3 length: 15 amino acids. Germline lookup yields CDR1 SGHAT and CDR2 FQNNGV. Trimming shortened V by 4 bases and J by 5 bases, and 17 bases separated the two germline ends. Here the CDR3 reads CASSSRGGSLYGYTF. The DNA of the CDR3 is TGTGCCAGCAGCTCCCGCGGGGGCAGCCTATATGGCTACACCTTC.